What follows is one T cell receptor beta chain and its context. The antigen remains undetermined. This may stem from a read error, because a much larger clone lies one nucleotide away. Tregs were sorted as CD4+CD25+CD127-/low cells. TCRdb itself ran the 5' RACE reads through MiXCR, one entry per CDR3 protein. The sample has roughly 57,000 distinct CDR3 sequences; around 21% are singletons. The CDR3 extends over 13 amino acids. In germline, CDR1 is DFQATT, CDR2 SNEGSKA (reference sequence). Whole-study results and caveats: The TCR gene usage of tumor memory CD4+ T cells clustered together with blood and lymph node memory CD4+ cells and with lymph node naive CD4+ cells.

The clonotype originates from a female donor with breast cancer. The rearrangement links TRBV20-1 to TRBJ1-5, with TRBD1 identical over 8 bases. Near its end, the DNA agrees better with TRBJ2-3, so the J call may be wrong. The source material was tumor-infiltrating Tregs sorted from the breast tumor. The chain's CDR3 is CSARAGGSQPQYF. In nucleotides, the CDR3 is TGCAGTGCTAGGGCAGGGGGCAGTCAGCCCCAGTATTTT.